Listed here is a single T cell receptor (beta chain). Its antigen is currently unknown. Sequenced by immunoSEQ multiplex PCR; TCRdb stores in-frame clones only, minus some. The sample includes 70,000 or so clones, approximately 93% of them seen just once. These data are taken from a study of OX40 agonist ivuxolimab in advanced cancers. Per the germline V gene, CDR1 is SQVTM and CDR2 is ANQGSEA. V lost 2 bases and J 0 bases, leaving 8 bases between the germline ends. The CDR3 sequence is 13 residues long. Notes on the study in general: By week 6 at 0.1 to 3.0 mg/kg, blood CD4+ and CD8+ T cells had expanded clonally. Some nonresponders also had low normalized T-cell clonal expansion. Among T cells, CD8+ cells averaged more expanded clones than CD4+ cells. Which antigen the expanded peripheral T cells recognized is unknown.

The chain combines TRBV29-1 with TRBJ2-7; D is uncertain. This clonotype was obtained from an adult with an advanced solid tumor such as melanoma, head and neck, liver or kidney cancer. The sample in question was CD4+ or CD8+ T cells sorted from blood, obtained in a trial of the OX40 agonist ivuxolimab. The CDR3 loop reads CSVEIVPSYEQYF. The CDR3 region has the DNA TGCAGCGTTGAAATAGTCCCCTCCTACGAGCAGTACTTC.